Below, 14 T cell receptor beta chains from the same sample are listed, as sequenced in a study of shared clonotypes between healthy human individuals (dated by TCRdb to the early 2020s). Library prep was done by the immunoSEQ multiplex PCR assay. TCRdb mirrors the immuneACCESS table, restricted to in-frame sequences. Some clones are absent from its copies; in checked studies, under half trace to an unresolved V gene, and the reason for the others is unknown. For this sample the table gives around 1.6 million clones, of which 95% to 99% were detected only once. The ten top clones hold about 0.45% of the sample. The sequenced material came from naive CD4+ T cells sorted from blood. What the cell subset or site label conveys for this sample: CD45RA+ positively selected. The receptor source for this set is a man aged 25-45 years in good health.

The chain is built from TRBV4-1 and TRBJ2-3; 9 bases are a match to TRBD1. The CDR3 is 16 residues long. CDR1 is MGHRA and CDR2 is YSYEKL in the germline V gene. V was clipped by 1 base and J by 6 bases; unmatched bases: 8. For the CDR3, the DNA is TGCGCCAGCAGCCAAGTGGGACAGGGCCCTAGGGATACGCAGTATTTT. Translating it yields CASSQVGQGPRDTQYF.

The CDR3 region has the DNA TGCGCCAGCAGCTTAACGGGAGGGCCCCTCCACGAGCAGTACTTC. This gives the protein CASSLTGGPLHEQYF. The gene calls are TRBV5-1 and TRBJ2-7; TRBD2 aligns across 8 bases. The germline gives CDR1 SGHRS, CDR2 YFSETQ. The CDR3 consists of 15 residues. The V gene end was trimmed by 2 bases and the J gene end by 5 bases; junction bases not matched to a gene: 9.

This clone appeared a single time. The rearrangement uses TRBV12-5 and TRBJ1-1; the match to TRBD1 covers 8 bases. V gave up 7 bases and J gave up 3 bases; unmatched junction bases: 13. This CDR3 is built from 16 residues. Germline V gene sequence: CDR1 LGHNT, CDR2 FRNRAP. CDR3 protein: CASAPSLGQGDTEAFF. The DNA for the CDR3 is TGTGCTAGTGCCCCCTCTTTAGGACAGGGAGACACTGAAGCTTTCTTT.

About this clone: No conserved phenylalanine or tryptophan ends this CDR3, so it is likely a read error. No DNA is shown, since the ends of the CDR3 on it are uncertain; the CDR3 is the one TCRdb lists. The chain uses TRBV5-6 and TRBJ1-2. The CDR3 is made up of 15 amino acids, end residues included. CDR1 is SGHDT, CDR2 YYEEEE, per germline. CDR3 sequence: CASSFISATGGRCVV.

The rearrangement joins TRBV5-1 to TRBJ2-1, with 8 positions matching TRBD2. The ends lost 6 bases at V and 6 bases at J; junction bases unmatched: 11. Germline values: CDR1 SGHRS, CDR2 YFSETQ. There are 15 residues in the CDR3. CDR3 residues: CASIPGGGEGNEQFF. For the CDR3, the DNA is TGCGCCAGCATCCCCGGGGGGGGAGAGGGCAATGAGCAGTTCTTC.

The CDR3 protein is CASSQDLSTVDEQFF. The CDR3 coding sequence is TGCGCCAGCAGCCAAGACCTTTCTACGGTGGATGAGCAGTTCTTC. J is TRBJ2-1 and V is TRBV4-1; D not certain. Germline CDR1 reads MGHRA; CDR2 reads YSYEKL. This CDR3 spans 15 amino acids. V dropped 0 bases and J dropped 8 bases, with 14 bases sitting between them.

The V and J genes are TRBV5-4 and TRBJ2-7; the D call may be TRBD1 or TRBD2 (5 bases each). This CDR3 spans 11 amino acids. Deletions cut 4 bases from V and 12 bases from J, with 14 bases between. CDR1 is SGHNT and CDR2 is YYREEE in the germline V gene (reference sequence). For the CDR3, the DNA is TGTGCCAGCAGCAGAGACCGGGACGGGTACTTC. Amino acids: CASSRDRDGYF.

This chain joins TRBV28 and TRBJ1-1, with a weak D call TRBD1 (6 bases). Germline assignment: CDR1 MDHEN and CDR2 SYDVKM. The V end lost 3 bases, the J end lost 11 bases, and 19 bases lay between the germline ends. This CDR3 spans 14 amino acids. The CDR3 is CASSLTGDPLRAFF. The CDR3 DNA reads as TGTGCCAGCAGTTTGACAGGAGACCCCTTACGGGCTTTCTTT.

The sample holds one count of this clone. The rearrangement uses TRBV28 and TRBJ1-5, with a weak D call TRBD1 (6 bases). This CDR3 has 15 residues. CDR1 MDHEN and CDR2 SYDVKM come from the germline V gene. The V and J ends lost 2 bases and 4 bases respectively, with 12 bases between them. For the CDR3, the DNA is TGTGCCAGCAGTTTAATAAGGGGGATGAATCAGCCCCAGCATTTT. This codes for CASSLIRGMNQPQHF.

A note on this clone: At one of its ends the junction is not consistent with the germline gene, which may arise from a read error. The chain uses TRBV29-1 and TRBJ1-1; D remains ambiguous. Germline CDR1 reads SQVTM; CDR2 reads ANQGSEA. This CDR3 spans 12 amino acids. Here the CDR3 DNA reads TGCAGCGCTGAACACATGAACACTGAAGCTTTCTTT. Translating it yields CSAEHMNTEAFF.

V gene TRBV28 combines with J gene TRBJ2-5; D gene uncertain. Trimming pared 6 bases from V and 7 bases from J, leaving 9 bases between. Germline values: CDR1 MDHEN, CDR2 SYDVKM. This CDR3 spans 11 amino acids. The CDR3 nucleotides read TGTGCCAGCAGCTACTCGGGGACCCAGTACTTC. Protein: CASSYSGTQYF.

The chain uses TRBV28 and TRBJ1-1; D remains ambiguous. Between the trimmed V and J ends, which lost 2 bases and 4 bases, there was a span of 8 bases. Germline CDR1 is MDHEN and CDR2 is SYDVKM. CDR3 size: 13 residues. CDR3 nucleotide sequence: TGTGCCAGCAGTTTACAAGGAGGCACTGAAGCTTTCTTT. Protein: CASSLQGGTEAFF.

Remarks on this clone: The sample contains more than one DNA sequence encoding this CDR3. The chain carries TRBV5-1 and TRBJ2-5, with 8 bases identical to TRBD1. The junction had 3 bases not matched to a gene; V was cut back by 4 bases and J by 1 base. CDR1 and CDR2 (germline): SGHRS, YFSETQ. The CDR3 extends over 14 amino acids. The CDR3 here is CASSHGTGQETQYF. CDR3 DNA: TGCGCCAGCAGCCACGGGACAGGCCAAGAGACCCAGTACTTC.

CDR3 amino acids: CASSFTTGPYEQYF. The DNA for the CDR3 is TGTGCCAGCAGCTTTACGACAGGGCCATACGAGCAGTACTTC. The chain carries TRBV7-2 and TRBJ2-7; 7 bases fit TRBD1. The germline V gene has CDR1 SGHTA and CDR2 FQGNSA. The CDR3 has 14 amino acids. V lost 3 bases, J lost 4 bases, and 6 bases stayed unmatched.